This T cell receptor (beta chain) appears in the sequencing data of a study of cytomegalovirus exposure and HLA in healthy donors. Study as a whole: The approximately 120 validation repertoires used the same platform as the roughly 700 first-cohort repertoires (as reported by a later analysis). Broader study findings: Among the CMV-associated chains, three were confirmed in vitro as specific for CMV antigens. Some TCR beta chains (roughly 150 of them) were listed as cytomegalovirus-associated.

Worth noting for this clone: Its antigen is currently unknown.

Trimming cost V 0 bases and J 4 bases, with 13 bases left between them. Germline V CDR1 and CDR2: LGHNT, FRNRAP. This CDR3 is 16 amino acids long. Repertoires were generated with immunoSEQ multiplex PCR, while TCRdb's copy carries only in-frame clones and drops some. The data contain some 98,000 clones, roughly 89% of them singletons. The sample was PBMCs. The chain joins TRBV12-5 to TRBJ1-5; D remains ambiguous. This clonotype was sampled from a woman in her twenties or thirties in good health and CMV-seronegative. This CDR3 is CASGLVLATPNQPQHF. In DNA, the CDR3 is TGTGCTAGTGGTTTGGTCCTCGCCACACCGAATCAGCCCCAGCATTTT.